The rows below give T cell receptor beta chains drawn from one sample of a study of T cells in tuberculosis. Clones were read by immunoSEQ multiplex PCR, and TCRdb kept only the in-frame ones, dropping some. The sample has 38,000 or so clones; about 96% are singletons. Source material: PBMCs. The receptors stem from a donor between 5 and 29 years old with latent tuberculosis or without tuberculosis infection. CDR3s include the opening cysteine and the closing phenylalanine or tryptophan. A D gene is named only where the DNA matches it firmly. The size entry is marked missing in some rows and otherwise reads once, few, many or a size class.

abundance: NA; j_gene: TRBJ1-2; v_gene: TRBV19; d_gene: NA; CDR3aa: CASIFTWAFYGYTF; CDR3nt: TGTGCCAGTATCTTCACGTGGGCATTCTATGGCTACACCTTC
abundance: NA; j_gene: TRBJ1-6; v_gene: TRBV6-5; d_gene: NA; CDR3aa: CATRGGKYNSPLHF; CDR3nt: TGTGCCACCCGGGGGGGAAAATATAATTCACCCCTCCACTTT
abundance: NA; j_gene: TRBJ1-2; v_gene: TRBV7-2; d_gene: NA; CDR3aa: CASSPQGANYGYTF; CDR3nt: TGTGCCAGCAGCCCACAGGGTGCCAACTATGGCTACACCTTC
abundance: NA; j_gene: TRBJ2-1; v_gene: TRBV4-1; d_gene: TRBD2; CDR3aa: CASSPTKERGYNEQFF; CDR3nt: TGCGCCAGCAGCCCCACTAAGGAGCGGGGCTACAATGAGCAGTTCTTC
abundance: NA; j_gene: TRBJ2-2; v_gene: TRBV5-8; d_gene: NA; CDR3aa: CASSLAFNTGELFF; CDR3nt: TGTGCCAGCAGCTTGGCCTTTAACACCGGGGAGCTGTTTTTT
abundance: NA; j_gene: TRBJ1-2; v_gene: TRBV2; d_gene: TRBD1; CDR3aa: CASSTGADGYTF; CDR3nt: TGTGCCAGCAGTACAGGGGCCGATGGCTACACCTTC
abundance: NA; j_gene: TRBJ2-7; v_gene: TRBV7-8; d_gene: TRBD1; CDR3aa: CASSPRQGAKWEQYF; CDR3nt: TGTGCCAGCAGCCCGCGGCAGGGGGCAAAGTGGGAGCAGTACTTC
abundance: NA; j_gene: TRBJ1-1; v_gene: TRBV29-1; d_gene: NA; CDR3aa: CSAQILNTEAFF; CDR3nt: TGCAGCGCACAGATTTTGAACACTGAAGCTTTCTTT
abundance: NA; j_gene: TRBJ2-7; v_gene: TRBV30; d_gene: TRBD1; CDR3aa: CAWTGGGYEQYF; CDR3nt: TGTGCCTGGACAGGGGGTGGATACGAGCAGTACTTC
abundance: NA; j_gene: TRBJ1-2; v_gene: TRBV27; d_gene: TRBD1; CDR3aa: CASSLSGTDGYTF; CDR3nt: TGTGCCAGCAGTTTGTCCGGGACAGATGGCTACACCTTC
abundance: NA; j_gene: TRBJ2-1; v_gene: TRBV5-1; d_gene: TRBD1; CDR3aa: CASGRTGNGDEQFF; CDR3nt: TGCGCCAGTGGGAGGACAGGGAATGGTGATGAGCAGTTCTTC
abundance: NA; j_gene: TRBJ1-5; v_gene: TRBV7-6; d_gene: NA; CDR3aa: CASSLAQGSQPQHF; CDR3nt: TGTGCCAGCAGCTTAGCCCAGGGGAGTCAGCCCCAGCATTTT
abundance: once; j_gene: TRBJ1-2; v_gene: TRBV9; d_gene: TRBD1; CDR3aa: CASSVYGTGDGYTF; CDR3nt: TGTGCCAGCAGCGTATACGGGACAGGGGATGGCTACACCTTC
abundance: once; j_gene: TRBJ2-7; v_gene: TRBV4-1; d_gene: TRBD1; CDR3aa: CASSQKTLGQGVSYEQYF; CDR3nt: TGCGCCAGCAGCCAGAAAACCCTAGGACAGGGGGTGTCCTACGAGCAGTACTTC
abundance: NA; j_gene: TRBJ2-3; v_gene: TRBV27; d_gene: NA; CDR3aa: CASSFNGNERDTQYF; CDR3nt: TGTGCCAGCAGTTTTAACGGGAATGAACGAGATACGCAGTATTTT
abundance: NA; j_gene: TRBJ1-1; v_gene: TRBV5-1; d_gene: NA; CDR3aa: CASSFTGMGNTEAFF; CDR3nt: TGCGCCAGCAGCTTCACAGGGATGGGGAACACTGAAGCTTTCTTT
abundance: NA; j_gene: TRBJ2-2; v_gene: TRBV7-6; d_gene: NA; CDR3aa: CASSLVGGQADTGELFF; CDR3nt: TGTGCCAGCAGCTTAGTCGGAGGGCAGGCCGACACCGGGGAGCTGTTTTTT
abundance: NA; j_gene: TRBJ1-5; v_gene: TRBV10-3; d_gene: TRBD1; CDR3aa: CAISPTGPQPQHF; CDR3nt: TGTGCCATCAGTCCGACAGGGCCACAGCCCCAGCATTTT
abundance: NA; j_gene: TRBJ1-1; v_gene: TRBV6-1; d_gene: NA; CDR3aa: CAGRSLNTEAFF; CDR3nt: TGTGCCGGCCGATCCCTTAACACTGAAGCTTTCTTT
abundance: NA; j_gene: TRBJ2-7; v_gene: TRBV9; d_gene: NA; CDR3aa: CASSPLGQVEHEQYF; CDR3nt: TGTGCCAGCAGCCCACTGGGGCAGGTAGAGCACGAGCAGTACTTC
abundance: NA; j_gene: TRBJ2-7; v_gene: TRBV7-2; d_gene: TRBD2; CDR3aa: CASSLAIGTIAYEQYF; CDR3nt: TGTGCCAGCAGCTTAGCGATAGGGACTATCGCATACGAGCAGTACTTC
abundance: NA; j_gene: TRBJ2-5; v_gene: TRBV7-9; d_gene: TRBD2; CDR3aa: CASSLLAGPLQETQYF; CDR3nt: TGTGCCAGCAGCTTACTAGCGGGGCCTCTCCAAGAGACCCAGTACTTC
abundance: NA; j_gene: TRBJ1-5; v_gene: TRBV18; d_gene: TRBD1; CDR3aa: CASSPLSTGADVSNQPQHF; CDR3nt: TGTGCCAGCTCACCCCTATCGACAGGGGCTGACGTGAGCAATCAGCCCCAGCATTTT
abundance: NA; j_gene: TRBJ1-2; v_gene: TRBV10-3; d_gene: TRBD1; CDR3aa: CAIKISGTGESGYTF; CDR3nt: TGTGCCATCAAGATATCCGGGACAGGGGAAAGTGGCTACACCTTC
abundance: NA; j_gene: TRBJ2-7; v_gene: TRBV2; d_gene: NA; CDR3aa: CASSSPSYEQYF; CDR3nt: TGTGCCAGCAGTTCCCCCTCGTACGAGCAGTACTTC
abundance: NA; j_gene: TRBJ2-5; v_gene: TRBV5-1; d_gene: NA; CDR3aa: CASSSSRPGGFGETQYF; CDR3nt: TGCGCCAGCAGCTCCAGCCGGCCGGGTGGGTTTGGAGAGACCCAGTACTTC
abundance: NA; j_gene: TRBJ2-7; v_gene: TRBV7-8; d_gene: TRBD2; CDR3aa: CASSPSGPSYEQYF; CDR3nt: TGTGCCAGCAGCCCTAGCGGACCCTCCTACGAGCAGTACTTC
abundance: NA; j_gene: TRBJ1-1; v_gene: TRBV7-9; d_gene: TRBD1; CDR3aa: CASSPQGQNTEAFF; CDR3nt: TGTGCCAGCAGCCCACAGGGGCAGAACACTGAAGCTTTCTTT
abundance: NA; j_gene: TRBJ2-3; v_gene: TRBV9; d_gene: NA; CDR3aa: CASSVVSQGTDTQYF; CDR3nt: TGTGCCAGCAGCGTAGTATCACAGGGCACAGATACGCAGTATTTT
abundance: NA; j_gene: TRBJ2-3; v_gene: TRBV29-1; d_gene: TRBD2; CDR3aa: CSVGSFAGGFSTDTQYF; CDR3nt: TGCAGCGTTGGATCCTTTGCGGGGGGGTTTAGCACAGATACGCAGTATTTT
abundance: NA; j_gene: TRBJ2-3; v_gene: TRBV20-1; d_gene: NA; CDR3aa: CSAPDTDTQYF; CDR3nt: TGCAGTGCTCCAGACACAGATACGCAGTATTTT
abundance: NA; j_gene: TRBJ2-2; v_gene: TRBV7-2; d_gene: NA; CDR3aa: CASSVLNTGELFF; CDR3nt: TGTGCCAGCAGCGTATTGAACACCGGGGAGCTGTTTTTT
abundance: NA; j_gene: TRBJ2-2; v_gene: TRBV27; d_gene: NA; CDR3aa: CASSSPPGLGGGGELFF; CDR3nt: TGTGCCAGCAGTTCGCCTCCGGGACTCGGGGGTGGCGGGGAGCTGTTTTTT
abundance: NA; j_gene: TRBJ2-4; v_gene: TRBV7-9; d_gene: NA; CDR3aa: CASSLAQVGVIQYF; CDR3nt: TGTGCCAGCAGCCTAGCCCAGGTTGGCGTCATTCAGTACTTC
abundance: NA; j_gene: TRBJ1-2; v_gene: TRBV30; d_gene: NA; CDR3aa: CAWIWQGSGGYTF; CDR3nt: TGTGCCTGGATCTGGCAGGGGAGTGGTGGCTACACCTTC
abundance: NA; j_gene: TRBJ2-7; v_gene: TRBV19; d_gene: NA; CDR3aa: CASSIIFGRSSYEQYF; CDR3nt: TGTGCCAGTAGTATAATCTTTGGCCGGAGCTCCTACGAGCAGTACTTC
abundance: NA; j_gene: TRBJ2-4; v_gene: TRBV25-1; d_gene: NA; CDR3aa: CASSEAGQKNIQYF; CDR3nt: TGTGCCAGCAGTGAGGCGGGACAGAAAAACATTCAGTACTTC
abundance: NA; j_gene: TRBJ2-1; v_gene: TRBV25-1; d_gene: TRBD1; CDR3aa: CASSVGTGDYNEQFF; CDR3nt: TGTGCCAGCAGTGTCGGGACAGGGGACTACAATGAGCAGTTCTTC
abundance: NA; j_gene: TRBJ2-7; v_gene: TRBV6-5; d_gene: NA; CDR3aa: CASSELHGYEQYF; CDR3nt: TGTGCCAGCAGCGAACTTCACGGGTACGAGCAGTACTTC
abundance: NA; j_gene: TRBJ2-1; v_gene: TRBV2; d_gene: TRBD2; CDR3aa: CASNFPGLDAYNEQFF; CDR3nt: TGTGCCAGCAACTTCCCGGGACTAGATGCCTACAATGAGCAGTTCTTC
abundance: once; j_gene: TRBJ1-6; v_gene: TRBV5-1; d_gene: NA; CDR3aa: CASSQTGPSSYNSPLHF; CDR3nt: TGCGCCAGCAGTCAAACAGGACCCAGCTCCTATAATTCACCCCTCCACTTT
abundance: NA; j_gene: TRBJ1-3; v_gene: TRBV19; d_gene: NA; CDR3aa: CASSIGGLGNTIYF; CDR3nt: TGTGCCAGTAGTATCGGAGGGCTTGGAAACACCATATATTTT
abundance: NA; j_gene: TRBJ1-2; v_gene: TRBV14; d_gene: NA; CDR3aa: CASSQGNLFTYGYTF; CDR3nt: TGTGCCAGCAGCCAAGGCAATCTTTTCACATATGGCTACACCTTC